A selection of T cell receptor beta chains follows, all from one sample in a study of cytomegalovirus exposure and HLA in healthy donors. Data came from immunoSEQ multiplex PCR; TCRdb stores just in-frame clones and leaves some out. This sample contains 60,000 to 75,000 clones. The sample taken for sequencing was PBMCs. These receptors were obtained from a female donor in good health and CMV-seropositive. Each CDR3 is given with its conserved first and last residue. D genes are given only for firm matches.

d_call,j_call,v_call,cdr3_aa,cdr3_nt
NA,TRBJ2-3,TRBV18,CASSPLGGESTDTQYF,TGTGCCAGCTCACCGCTCGGCGGGGAAAGCACAGATACGCAGTATTTT
TRBD1,TRBJ2-7,TRBV18,CASSPTGGSDEQYF,TGTGCCAGCTCACCGACAGGGGGTAGCGACGAGCAGTACTTC
NA,TRBJ1-1,TRBV6-5,CASSRDRWAEAFF,TGTGCCAGCAGTCGCGACAGGTGGGCTGAAGCTTTCTTT
TRBD1,TRBJ1-5,TRBV4-1,CASSHRHRGSNQPQHF,TGCGCCAGCAGCCACCGTCACAGGGGGAGCAATCAGCCCCAGCATTTT
NA,TRBJ1-2,TRBV5-1,CASSLESGNYGYTF,TGCGCCAGCAGCTTGGAGTCGGGGAACTATGGCTACACCTTC
TRBD1,TRBJ1-5,TRBV29-1,CSVKGQGDQPQHF,TGCAGCGTTAAGGGACAGGGGGATCAGCCCCAGCATTTT
NA,TRBJ2-7,TRBV28,CASSNPGAEQYF,TGTGCCAGCAGTAACCCAGGGGCCGAGCAGTACTTC
TRBD2,TRBJ2-3,TRBV5-4,CASSLMVSGWTDTQYF,TGTGCCAGCAGCTTAATGGTTAGCGGGTGGACAGATACGCAGTATTTT
TRBD2,TRBJ2-3,TRBV13,CASSLGLAGGPNDKQYF,TGTGCCAGCAGCTTGGGACTAGCGGGGGGGCCGAATGATAAGCAGTATTTT
NA,TRBJ2-7,TRBV28,CASSALGRGQYF,TGTGCCAGCAGTGCCCTCGGACGGGGGCAGTACTTC